This T cell receptor (beta chain) derives from a study of technical replicates of blood from a few donors. V lost 0 bases and J lost 4, with 14 bases in between. This CDR3 is 15 amino acids long. Germline CDR1 reads SGHNT; CDR2 reads YYREEE (reference sequence). Only in-frame clones appear in the TCRdb table, and some are missing; sequencing was by immunoSEQ multiplex PCR. The sample lists nearly 80,000 clones, just under 95% occurring once. The V call is TRBV5-4, the J call TRBJ2-7, with TRBD2 as a possible D gene (6 bases). This clonotype was sampled from a human donor in good health. The sample consisted of T cells isolated from PBMCs. The CDR3 protein is CASSLAPGDLYEQYF. In DNA form, the CDR3 reads TGTGCCAGCAGCTTGGCTCCGGGAGACCTATACGAGCAGTACTTC.